The 25 T cell receptor beta chains given below trace back to one sample, sequenced in a study of blood T cell repertoires in COVID-19. Produced via immunoSEQ multiplex PCR; TCRdb's table is partial and in-frame only. The sample carries about 220,000 clones, about 81% recorded once. Sample: peripheral blood. Every receptor here comes from a woman of 80 years or more with COVID-19, enrolled during active disease.

This chain uses TRBV7-9 with TRBJ1-6; 9 positions agree with TRBD1. Trimming removed 5 bases from V and 7 bases from J; junction bases left unmatched: 6. This CDR3 is built from 15 residues. The germline V gene has CDR1 SEHNR and CDR2 FQNEAQ (reference sequence). The CDR3 loop reads CASSQQGARNSPLHF. Written as DNA, the CDR3 is TGTGCCAGCAGCCAACAGGGGGCGAGGAATTCACCCCTCCACTTT.

The CDR3 protein is CASSQPGITNEKLFF. In DNA, the CDR3 is TGTGCCAGCAGCCAACCCGGGATTACTAATGAAAAACTGTTTTTT. V and J are TRBV4-2 and TRBJ1-4; D not resolved. V lost 2 bases, J lost 2 bases, and 9 bases lay in between. The CDR3 runs 15 residues. Germline CDR1 is LGHNA and CDR2 is YNFKEQ.

This clone was seen more than once but under ten times. The chain joins TRBV7-9 to TRBJ2-7; maybe TRBD1 (5 bases). The CDR3 is made up of 15 amino acids. Germline CDR1 reads SEHNR; CDR2 reads FQNEAQ (reference sequence). V lost 1 base and J 6 bases, leaving 16 bases between the germline ends. The CDR3 here is CASSLVSGAQGEQYF. CDR3 nucleotide sequence: TGTGCCAGCAGCTTAGTGTCCGGAGCCCAGGGCGAGCAGTACTTC.

Relative to its sample, this clone is medium-sized. This chain joins TRBV4-1 and TRBJ1-1; no firm D call. The V gene's germline CDR1 is MGHRA and CDR2 YSYEKL. Trimming removed 5 bases from V and 0 bases from J, with 10 bases in between. The CDR3 has 14 residues. DNA for the CDR3: TGCGCCAGCAGCGGGAGGACGGTGAACACTGAAGCTTTCTTT. Translated: CASSGRTVNTEAFF.

The chain carries TRBV5-6 and TRBJ1-1; tentatively, D is TRBD1 (5 bases). Germline CDR1 reads SGHDT; CDR2 reads YYEEEE. Trimming took 4 bases from V and 1 from J, leaving 17 bases between them. This CDR3 spans 16 amino acids. CDR3 sequence (DNA): TGTGCCAGCAGCAGGACCCAGGGAAATACGAACACTGAAGCTTTCTTT. Translated, it gives CASSRTQGNTNTEAFF.

The rearrangement uses TRBV4-2 and TRBJ2-2, with a possible D match to TRBD2 (6 bases). Per germline, CDR1 LGHNA and CDR2 YNFKEQ. Between the trimmed V and J ends, which lost 1 base and 6 bases, there was a span of 18 bases. The CDR3 extends over 17 amino acids. This chain's CDR3 is CASSQVIGGVRSGELFF. In DNA, the CDR3 is TGTGCCAGCAGCCAAGTGATCGGGGGAGTACGGTCCGGGGAGCTGTTTTTT.

The chain couples TRBV28 to TRBJ2-3, with TRBD2 matching 8 bases. With 6 bases clipped from V and 1 base from J, the junction kept 3 bases outside the gene matches. The CDR3 covers 14 residues. The V gene's germline CDR1 is MDHEN and CDR2 SYDVKM. The CDR3 protein is CASSGLAGTDTQYF. In DNA form, the CDR3 reads TGTGCCAGCAGCGGACTAGCCGGCACAGATACGCAGTATTTT.

The chain joins TRBV10-3 to TRBJ2-5; no firm D call. V was shortened by 3 bases and J by 2 bases, with 10 bases between the two germline ends. CDR1 is ENHRY and CDR2 is SYGVKD in the germline V gene. This CDR3 spans 14 amino acids. Here the CDR3 reads CAISDPARQETQYF. The CDR3 DNA sequence: TGTGCCATCAGTGACCCGGCCAGGCAAGAGACCCAGTACTTC.

The genes are TRBV4-1 and TRBJ1-1; D unresolved. This CDR3 is built from 13 residues. V lost 5 bases and J lost 3, with 10 bases in between. Germline assignment: CDR1 MGHRA and CDR2 YSYEKL. This CDR3 reads CASSKIEDTEAFF. The CDR3 DNA reads TGCGCCAGCAGCAAAATTGAGGACACTGAAGCTTTCTTT.

V gene TRBV5-1 combines with J gene TRBJ1-4, with D maybe TRBD1 (6 bases). Germline CDR1 is SGHRS and CDR2 is YFSETQ. The CDR3 runs to 15 residues. The V end was cut by 2 bases, the J end by 6 bases, with 14 bases between. CDR3 in DNA: TGCGCCAGCAGCTTTAACGGGGCAGGGGATGAAAAACTGTTTTTT. This gives the protein CASSFNGAGDEKLFF.

The chain has TRBV18 and TRBJ2-1; D may be TRBD2 (6 bases). This CDR3 has 16 residues. V lost 3 bases to trimming and J lost 9 bases, with 21 bases between them. Germline loops: CDR1 KGHSH, CDR2 LQKENI. The CDR3: CASSPLAGTPSGEQFF. The CDR3 DNA reads as TGTGCCAGCTCACCCTTGGCCGGGACTCCCAGCGGTGAGCAGTTCTTC.

The chain recombines TRBV5-1 with TRBJ1-1; the match to TRBD1 covers 10 bases. In germline, CDR1 is SGHRS, CDR2 YFSETQ. V lost 5 bases to trimming and J lost 4 bases; unmatched junction nucleotides: 5. This CDR3 has 14 amino acids. The CDR3 DNA is TGCGCCAGCAGGCGACAGGGGGCGGCCACTGAAGCTTTCTTT. Residues: CASRRQGAATEAFF.

The chain has TRBV1 and TRBJ1-6; the table's D call, TRBD1, has no DNA check behind it. TRBV1 has pseudogene status. This CDR3 is 15 amino acids long. The CDR3 nucleotides read TGCACCAGCAGCCGAGAGGCTGCCTATAATTCACCCCTCCACTTT. Amino acid sequence: CTSSREAAYNSPLHF.

This clone was observed a handful of times. The gene calls are TRBV28 and TRBJ1-4, with 9 bases matching TRBD1. V lost 5 bases and J lost 0; bases outside the gene matches: 4. This CDR3 is built from 16 residues. Germline CDR1 MDHEN, CDR2 SYDVKM. CDR3 residues: CASSKQGASTNEKLFF. CDR3 DNA: TGTGCCAGCAGTAAACAGGGGGCTTCAACTAATGAAAAACTGTTTTTT.

The chain carries TRBV4-1 and TRBJ1-6, with D perhaps matching TRBD1 (5 bases). The germline V gene encodes CDR1 MGHRA and CDR2 YSYEKL. Trimming removed 2 bases at V and 2 bases at J, with 16 bases between. This CDR3 spans 18 amino acids. The CDR3 DNA is TGCGCCAGCAGCCAACCCCGACGGGGGAGAGCCTATAATTCACCCCTCCACTTT. It codes for CASSQPRRGRAYNSPLHF.

The chain joins TRBV19 to TRBJ1-5, with TRBD1 as a possible D gene (5 bases). Deletions cut 7 bases from V and 7 bases from J, with 11 bases between. This CDR3 has 12 residues. The germline gives CDR1 LNHDA, CDR2 SQIVND (reference sequence). The CDR3 nucleotides are TGTGCCAGTAACGGGGGAAGGCAGCCCCAGCATTTT. It specifies CASNGGRQPQHF.

This clone was seen a handful of times. This sequence joins TRBV6-2 or TRBV6-3 and TRBJ2-7; TRBD1 agrees at 9 bases. The ends lost 5 bases at V and 5 bases at J; junction bases unmatched: 10. Germline lookup yields CDR1 MNHEY and CDR2 SVGEGT. This CDR3 has 15 amino acids. The CDR3 protein is CASSPPGTGSHEQYF. CDR3 DNA sequence: TGTGCCAGCAGTCCCCCCGGGACAGGGTCCCACGAGCAGTACTTC.

V usage is TRBV2 and J usage is TRBJ2-5, with D uncertain. Trimming took 7 bases from V and 2 from J, leaving 11 bases between them. The CDR3 length is 13 residues. CDR1 and CDR2 from the germline V gene are SNHLY and FYNNEI. The CDR3 reads CASIRQRQETQYF. CDR3 DNA: TGTGCCAGCATCCGACAACGACAAGAGACCCAGTACTTC.

A single count supports this clone. This chain uses TRBV5-1 with TRBJ2-7; 9 nucleotides match TRBD1. V gave up 2 bases and J gave up 6 bases; unmatched junction bases: 6. This CDR3 is 14 amino acids long. Germline loops: CDR1 SGHRS, CDR2 YFSETQ. CDR3 coding DNA: TGCGCCAGCAGCTTCCAACAGGGGGCTGGCGAGCAGTACTTC. The encoded protein is CASSFQQGAGEQYF.

This clone was observed a handful of times. V gene TRBV28 combines with J gene TRBJ1-2; D is possibly TRBD1 (5 bases). Per germline, CDR1 MDHEN and CDR2 SYDVKM. CDR3 length: 13 amino acids. Deletions cut 3 bases from V and 2 bases from J, with 7 bases between. The CDR3 DNA reads as TGTGCCAGCAGTTTTGGGGGGAACTATGGCTACACCTTC. This codes for CASSFGGNYGYTF.

The chain links TRBV11-3 to TRBJ2-7; 7 bases agree with TRBD2. Trimming cost V 1 base and J 4 bases; bases outside gene matches: 7. The germline gives CDR1 SGHNT, CDR2 YENEEA. The CDR3 covers 15 residues. The CDR3 DNA reads as TGTGCCAGCAGCTTAGGGGGAGGGGTCGAGTACGAGCAGTACTTC. Translating it yields CASSLGGGVEYEQYF.

This chain links TRBV19 with TRBJ2-2; TRBD2 might be the D (6 bases). Deletions cut 5 bases from V and 1 base from J, with 8 bases between. From germline, CDR1 is LNHDA and CDR2 SQIVND (reference sequence). The CDR3 has 14 residues. CDR3 region: CASSRGWNTGELFF. Here the CDR3 DNA reads TGTGCCAGTAGTCGGGGGTGGAACACCGGGGAGCTGTTTTTT.

This chain joins TRBV3-1 (or the pseudogene TRBV3-2) and TRBJ1-2; D not certain. Germline V gene data show CDR1 as LGHDT and CDR2 as YNNKEL (reference sequence). The CDR3 is 16 amino acids. V dropped 2 bases and J dropped 0 bases, with 13 bases sitting between them. CDR3: CASSQRGPKANYGYTF. In DNA form, the CDR3 reads TGTGCCAGCAGCCAAAGAGGCCCGAAAGCTAACTATGGCTACACCTTC.

The chain is built from TRBV28 and TRBJ1-1; D is unresolved. Germline V gene sequence: CDR1 MDHEN, CDR2 SYDVKM. Between the trimmed V and J ends, which lost 7 bases and 3 bases, there was a span of 6 bases. CDR3 length: 11 residues. CDR3 nucleotides: TGTGCCAGCACAACAGACACTGAAGCTTTCTTT. Its translation: CASTTDTEAFF.

The genes are TRBV3-1 (or the pseudogene TRBV3-2) and TRBJ2-1, with 7 bases fitting TRBD2. Germline V lookup: CDR1 LGHDT, CDR2 YNNKEL (reference sequence). Losses at the gene ends were 0 bases for V and 7 bases for J; bases not matched to a gene: 9. The CDR3 contains 16 residues. In DNA, the CDR3 is TGTGCCAGCAGCCAAGATGGGGGGGTCCCTAGGAATGAGCAGTTCTTC. As protein: CASSQDGGVPRNEQFF.